A single TCR beta chain is shown here with its context. This sample is drawn from a study of blood T cell repertoires in COVID-19. CDR1 and CDR2 (germline): MNHEY, SVGAGI. The CDR3 sequence is 14 residues long. The J segment lost 8 bases and the V segment lost 6 bases, leaving 12 bases of the junction unmatched. Repertoires were generated with immunoSEQ multiplex PCR, while TCRdb's copy carries only in-frame clones and drops some. Here the sample spans around 260,000 clones, roughly 88% being singletons. This TCR was sampled from a human donor with COVID-19, enrolled during active disease. The donor label of this sample is uncertain. The sample taken for sequencing was peripheral blood. The V gene is TRBV6-5, the J gene TRBJ1-2; TRBD1 agrees at 7 bases. CDR3 DNA: TGTGCCAGCAGCCGGACAGGCCAGGAGGGAGGCTACACCTTC. This translates into CASSRTGQEGGYTF.